This TCR beta chain was sequenced during a study of cytomegalovirus exposure and HLA in healthy donors. Primers for the PCR totalled 60 Vbeta and 13 Jbeta. Clones were read by immunoSEQ multiplex PCR, and TCRdb kept only the in-frame ones, dropping some. Of 150,000 to 200,000 clones listed, about 77% are singletons. V shed 5 bases, J shed 8 bases, and the junction held 4 bases outside the gene matches. The CDR3 totals 13 residues. Germline lookup yields CDR1 SEHNR and CDR2 FQNEAQ (reference sequence). This clone was seen once. V is TRBV7-9 and J is TRBJ2-1, with 9 bases identical to TRBD2. Sample: PBMCs. This receptor was taken from a woman between 40 and 50 years old in good health and CMV-seropositive. The CDR3, as DNA: TGTGCCAGCAGCGAGGGACTAGCTTATGAGCAGTTCTTC. Amino acids: CASSEGLAYEQFF.